The 31 T cell receptor beta chains reported below all come from one sample, sequenced in a study of blood T cell repertoires in COVID-19 (TCRdb year 2020). The method behind the library was the immunoSEQ multiplex PCR assay. The immuneACCESS repertoire file appears here via TCRdb, limited to in-frame rearrangements. These files lack a portion of the clones; in checked studies, under half of the deficit traces to unresolved V genes, and the cause of the others is not known. This sample is represented by approximately 270,000 clones; about 90% of them were singletons. The ten largest clones capture about 4% of the sample. The material sequenced was PBMCs or T cells enriched from blood (not recorded which). These receptors were obtained from a young woman with acute COVID-19.

This clone was seen just once. The chain employs TRBV28 and TRBJ1-2; D might be TRBD1 (5 bases). V dropped 2 bases and J dropped 7 bases, with 11 bases sitting between them. The CDR3 runs 13 residues. Germline CDR1 is MDHEN and CDR2 is SYDVKM. The CDR3 DNA follows: TGTGCCAGCAGTTTAGGGGCGGTAGGTGGCTACACCTTC. Translation: CASSLGAVGGYTF.

This clone was detected only once. The chain is built from TRBV19 and TRBJ2-7; 10 bases map to TRBD1. CDR1 is LNHDA, CDR2 SQIVND, per germline (reference sequence). The CDR3 length is 15 residues. V lost 3 bases, J lost 2 bases, and 4 bases stayed unmatched. CDR3 coding DNA: TGTGCCAGTAGTATTTCCGGGACAGGGGCCTACGAGCAGTACTTC. This encodes CASSISGTGAYEQYF.

V usage is TRBV27 and J usage is TRBJ2-3; 10 nucleotides line up with TRBD1. The CDR3 covers 15 residues. V lost 3 bases, J lost 1 base, and 1 base stayed unmatched. Germline V gene lookup returns CDR1 MNHEY and CDR2 SMNVEV (reference sequence). This CDR3 reads CASSFGTGGTDTQYF. CDR3 bases: TGTGCCAGCAGTTTTGGGACAGGGGGCACAGATACGCAGTATTTT.

This chain uses TRBV29-1 with TRBJ2-7, with TRBD1 matching over 9 bases. Germline CDR1 is SQVTM and CDR2 is ANQGSEA. This CDR3 region has 14 residues. Germline trimming cut 7 bases from V and 3 bases from J; bases unmatched to any gene: 10. CDR3 nucleotide sequence: TGCAGCGCTCAGGACAGGGGAGGTCTCTACGAGCAGTACTTC. It is translated as CSAQDRGGLYEQYF.

The chain combines TRBV18 with TRBJ2-2; 10 nucleotides match TRBD1. Germline trimming cut 2 bases from V and 6 bases from J; bases unmatched to any gene: 3. Germline V gene sequence: CDR1 KGHSH, CDR2 LQKENI. The CDR3 length is 15 residues. In nucleotides, the CDR3 is TGTGCCAGCTCACCAGCAGGGACAGGGGCCGGGGAGCTGTTTTTT. It translates to CASSPAGTGAGELFF.

The CDR3 sequence: CASSLGLASDTQYF. The CDR3 nucleotides are TGCGCCAGCAGCTTGGGACTAGCTTCAGATACGCAGTATTTT. The V call is TRBV5-1, the J call TRBJ2-3, with TRBD2 identical over 7 bases. The V gene's germline CDR1 is SGHRS and CDR2 YFSETQ. CDR3 length equals 14 residues. V lost 0 bases to trimming and J lost 4 bases; unmatched junction nucleotides: 2.

This rearrangement joins TRBV27 to TRBJ1-2; no reliable D call. Between the trimmed V and J ends, which lost 2 bases and 0 bases, there was a span of 7 bases. The germline gives CDR1 MNHEY, CDR2 SMNVEV (reference sequence). This CDR3 comprises 14 residues. The CDR3 nucleotides read TGTGCCAGCAGTTTAGAGGGAGCTAACTATGGCTACACCTTC. Residues: CASSLEGANYGYTF.

The gene calls are TRBV5-4 and TRBJ2-7; 8 bases agree with TRBD2. The CDR3 is 13 amino acids. V trimming: 7 bases; J trimming: 2 bases; junction bases outside the gene matches: 5. From germline, CDR1 is SGHNT and CDR2 YYREEE (reference sequence). CDR3 coding DNA: TGTGCCAGCTCTCCGGGACTAGCCTACGAGCAGTACTTC. Its protein product is CASSPGLAYEQYF.

The chain combines TRBV11-2 with TRBJ1-5; 8 bases line up with TRBD1. The germline V gene has CDR1 SGHAT and CDR2 FQNNGV. V lost 2 bases and J lost 7; bases outside the gene matches: 10. There are 16 residues in the CDR3. This chain's CDR3 is CASSLWGRGQGQPQHF. The CDR3 DNA sequence: TGTGCCAGCAGCTTATGGGGCAGGGGGCAAGGACAGCCCCAGCATTTT.

V and J are TRBV27 and TRBJ2-1; TRBD1 is a possible D gene (6 bases). V lost 7 bases, J lost 9 bases, and 13 bases lay in between. Germline V gene lookup returns CDR1 MNHEY and CDR2 SMNVEV (reference sequence). This CDR3 region has 12 residues. In nucleotides, the CDR3 is TGTGCCAGCATGACAGGCGTTGGTGAGCAGTTCTTC. This sequence encodes CASMTGVGEQFF.

The chain is built from TRBV6-2 or TRBV6-3 and TRBJ2-7; 9 nucleotides match TRBD2. The CDR3 length is 14 residues. Germline CDR1 is MNHEY and CDR2 is SVGEGT. With 5 bases clipped from V and 2 bases from J, the junction kept 4 bases outside the gene matches. The CDR3 protein is CASSVAGEAYEQYF. DNA of the CDR3: TGTGCCAGCAGTGTAGCGGGAGAAGCCTACGAGCAGTACTTC.

This clone was seen just once. The chain employs TRBV6-5 and TRBJ1-2, with D maybe TRBD1 (5 bases). Trimming shortened V by 8 bases and J by 4 bases, and 8 bases separated the two germline ends. Germline V gene data show CDR1 as MNHEY and CDR2 as SVGAGI. The CDR3 spans 11 residues. The CDR3 loop reads CASLDSYGYTF. The CDR3 nucleotides read TGTGCCAGCCTCGACAGCTATGGCTACACCTTC.

The chain employs TRBV6-5 and TRBJ2-5, with 8 bases fitting TRBD2. CDR1 and CDR2 (germline): MNHEY, SVGAGI. The CDR3 consists of 14 residues. The V and J ends lost 7 bases and 4 bases, in that order; junction bases with no gene match: 8. The CDR3 DNA is TGTGCCAGCAACGGCGGGGGGCCGGGAGAGACCCAGTACTTC. Its protein is CASNGGGPGETQYF.

The chain employs TRBV19 and TRBJ2-1; 8 bases map to TRBD1. Losses at the gene ends were 1 base for V and 7 bases for J; bases not matched to a gene: 15. Germline V gene data show CDR1 as LNHDA and CDR2 as SQIVND (reference sequence). This CDR3 contains 18 residues. The CDR3 DNA follows: TGTGCCAGTAGTATAGGCCCGAGTGGCAGGGGGCTTGATAATGAGCAGTTCTTC. Its translation is CASSIGPSGRGLDNEQFF.

This chain connects TRBV4-1 to TRBJ2-1; 13 bases align to TRBD2. The CDR3 runs to 17 residues. V was pared by 2 bases and J by 4 bases, with 5 bases of the junction left unmatched. CDR1 and CDR2 (germline): MGHRA, YSYEKL. CDR3 sequence reads: CASSQWTSGGSYNEQFF. The DNA of the CDR3 is TGCGCCAGCAGCCAATGGACTAGCGGGGGATCATACAATGAGCAGTTCTTC.

The table lists this clone with a count of one. This chain joins TRBV14 and TRBJ1-3; D ambiguous. The germline V gene has CDR1 SGHDN and CDR2 FVKESK. This CDR3 comprises 14 residues. V shed 0 bases and J shed 7 bases, with 10 bases lying between them. CDR3 sequence (DNA): TGTGCCAGCAGCCAAGAATCGGGGAGGAACACCATATATTTT. The encoded protein is CASSQESGRNTIYF. The variable domain in full, completed from reference TRBV14 and TRBJ1-3, reads EAGVTQFPSHSVIEKGQTVTLRCDPISGHDNLYWYRRVMGKEIKFLLHFVKESKQDESGMPNNRFLAERTGGTYSTLKVQPAELEDSGVYFCASSQESGRNTIYFGEGSWLTVV.

The V gene is TRBV28, the J gene TRBJ1-3; the D gene is possibly TRBD1 (5 bases). Germline CDR1 and CDR2: MDHEN and SYDVKM. CDR3 length equals 14 residues. V lost 1 base and J 8 bases, leaving 12 bases between the germline ends. CDR3 nucleotides: TGTGCCAGCAGTTTATACCAGGGTAGGGACACCATATATTTT. Amino acids: CASSLYQGRDTIYF.

The genes are TRBV3-1 (or the pseudogene TRBV3-2) and TRBJ1-2, with D maybe TRBD1 (5 bases). Trimming shortened V by 7 bases and J by 3 bases, and 21 bases separated the two germline ends. The CDR3 has 16 amino acids. CDR1 and CDR2 (germline): LGHDT, YNNKEL (reference sequence). The CDR3 sequence: CASTLKPSGDHYGYTF. The CDR3 DNA is TGTGCCAGCACACTTAAACCCTCGGGGGACCACTATGGCTACACCTTC.

V usage is TRBV24-1 and J usage is TRBJ1-2; 7 bases agree with TRBD1. The CDR3 is made up of 14 amino acids. The trim removed 10 bases at V and 7 bases at J, leaving 14 bases unmatched. In germline, CDR1 is KGHDR, CDR2 SFDVKD. In DNA, the CDR3 is TGTGCCACGGGGACAGAAGCCGATTGGGGTGGCTACACCTTC. Its protein is CATGTEADWGGYTF.

The gene calls are TRBV5-1 and TRBJ1-3, with 10 bases fitting TRBD1. CDR1 is SGHRS and CDR2 is YFSETQ in the germline V gene. The CDR3 spans 17 residues. The ends lost 3 bases at V and 2 bases at J; junction bases unmatched: 8. The CDR3 protein is CASSSNPGTGAGNTIYF. CDR3 nucleotide sequence: TGCGCCAGCAGCTCAAACCCTGGGACAGGGGCTGGAAACACCATATATTTT.

This clone appeared a single time. The chain's CDR3 is CASSVFASGGPYEQYF. The CDR3 DNA reads TGTGCCAGCAGCGTTTTCGCTAGCGGGGGACCGTACGAGCAGTACTTC. The chain couples TRBV9 to TRBJ2-7; 10 positions agree with TRBD2. The trim removed 2 bases at V and 4 bases at J, leaving 9 bases unmatched. In germline, CDR1 is SGDLS, CDR2 YYNGEE. The CDR3 length is 16 residues.

V and J are TRBV7-5 and TRBJ2-7; no DNA check was done on the table's D call, TRBD2. TRBV7-5 is given as a pseudogene. The CDR3 length is 18 residues. The CDR3 is CVRSSRTSGIPFSYEQYF. The CDR3, as DNA: TGTGTCAGAAGCTCTCGGACTAGCGGAATTCCTTTCTCCTACGAGCAGTACTTC.

The chain is built from TRBV4-2 and TRBJ2-4; 9 bases fit TRBD1. This CDR3 region has 17 residues. Germline V lookup: CDR1 LGHNA, CDR2 YNFKEQ. V dropped 0 bases and J dropped 4; count of bases not matched to a gene: 7. The DNA of the CDR3 is TGTGCCAGCAGCCAAGAGGAAACCGGGACAGGGAAAAACATTCAGTACTTC. Its translation is CASSQEETGTGKNIQYF.

The chain combines TRBV14 with TRBJ2-3; TRBD2 aligns across 7 bases. There are 12 residues in the CDR3. V shed 4 bases and J 9 bases; nucleotides not matched to a gene: 4. Looked up from germline, CDR1 is SGHDN and CDR2 is FVKESK. The CDR3: CASSLLADTQYF. As DNA, the CDR3 is TGTGCCAGCAGCCTGCTAGCGGACACGCAGTATTTT.

CDR3 residues: CASRSTGRHSPLHF. CDR3 sequence (DNA): TGTGCCAGCAGATCGACAGGGCGTCATTCACCCCTCCACTTT. The chain uses TRBV2 and TRBJ1-6; 7 nucleotides agree with TRBD1. Trimming cost V 6 bases and J 8 bases; bases outside gene matches: 7. The CDR3 has 14 amino acids. Germline V gene data show CDR1 as SNHLY and CDR2 as FYNNEI.

J is TRBJ1-4 and V is TRBV15; a possible D gene is TRBD1 (5 bases). The CDR3 length is 17 residues. V lost 0 bases and J lost 0, with 11 bases in between. Germline V lookup: CDR1 LNHNV, CDR2 YYDKDF (reference sequence). CDR3 coding DNA: TGTGCCACCAGCAGAGAAAGGGGATTCGCAACTAATGAAAAACTGTTTTTT. This translates into CATSRERGFATNEKLFF.

The count of this clone is one. The rearrangement uses TRBV7-7 and TRBJ2-2, with 10 bases that match TRBD2. Germline V gene data show CDR1 as SSHAT and CDR2 as FNYEAQ (reference sequence). Trimming removed 4 bases from V and 5 bases from J; junction bases left unmatched: 7. This CDR3 has 16 amino acids. The CDR3, as DNA: TGTGCCAGCAGCTCCTCTAGCGGGAGTCTGACCGGGGAGCTGTTTTTT. Amino acid sequence: CASSSSSGSLTGELFF.

The rearrangement joins TRBV3-1 (or the pseudogene TRBV3-2) to TRBJ1-1, with D maybe TRBD1 (6 bases). CDR1 and CDR2 from the germline V gene are LGHDT and YNNKEL (reference sequence). The CDR3 totals 15 residues. V was shortened by 4 bases and J by 2 bases, with 14 bases between the two germline ends. The CDR3 sequence: CASSLGAAINTEAFF. DNA of the CDR3: TGTGCCAGCAGCCTGGGGGCAGCCATCAACACTGAAGCTTTCTTT.

This clone has ten or more counts. The rearrangement uses TRBV4-2 and TRBJ2-1; TRBD2 agrees at 10 bases. The CDR3 covers 16 residues. Germline CDR1 LGHNA, CDR2 YNFKEQ. With V trimmed by 0 bases and J by 2 bases, 1 base remained unmatched. DNA for the CDR3: TGTGCCAGCAGCCAAGATACTAGCGGGACCTACAATGAGCAGTTCTTC. Its translation is CASSQDTSGTYNEQFF.

V gene TRBV29-1 combines with J gene TRBJ2-1, with 9 bases matching TRBD1. J was trimmed by 4 bases and V by 4 bases; bases with no gene match: 5. This CDR3 contains 14 residues. Germline V gene lookup returns CDR1 SQVTM and CDR2 ANQGSEA. CDR3 loop: CSVGGTGYYNEQFF. CDR3 DNA: TGCAGCGTTGGGGGGACAGGGTATTACAATGAGCAGTTCTTC.

The chain uses TRBV6-6 and TRBJ2-7; 14 nucleotides match TRBD2. Unmatched junction bases numbered 6, after V lost 5 bases and J lost 0 bases. The CDR3 has 17 amino acids. The germline gives CDR1 MNHNY, CDR2 SVGAGI (reference sequence). CDR3 amino acids: CASSQKGTSGSSYEQYF. DNA of the CDR3: TGTGCCAGCAGTCAAAAGGGGACTAGCGGGAGCTCCTACGAGCAGTACTTC.